Listed below are T cell receptor beta chains from one sample, sequenced in a study of cytomegalovirus exposure and HLA in healthy donors. Here immunoSEQ multiplex PCR was the method, and the copy in TCRdb shows in-frame clones only, minus some. The sample yields about 110,000 clones, 79% seen once. Sequenced input: PBMCs. The receptor source for this set is a woman aged 40 to 49 in good health and CMV-seronegative. The CDR3 runs from the conserved cysteine through the conserved F or W. Each record gives: clone size, D gene, J gene, V gene, CDR3 protein, CDR3 DNA. D genes are given only for firm matches. Clone size, where shown, is once, few, many, or a class for clones that have expanded.

clone_size: -
d_call: TRBD2
j_call: TRBJ2-1
v_call: TRBV27
cdr3_aa: CASSLRRGSSYNEQFF
cdr3_nt: TGTGCCAGCAGTTTAAGGCGGGGGAGCTCCTACAATGAGCAGTTCTTC

clone_size: -
d_call: -
j_call: TRBJ2-1
v_call: TRBV7-9
cdr3_aa: CASSQSRETEQFF
cdr3_nt: TGTGCCAGCAGCCAATCGAGGGAAACTGAGCAGTTCTTC

clone_size: few
d_call: TRBD1
j_call: TRBJ1-1
v_call: TRBV11-2
cdr3_aa: CASRWTGNTEAFF
cdr3_nt: TGTGCCAGCAGGTGGACAGGGAACACTGAAGCTTTCTTT

clone_size: -
d_call: -
j_call: TRBJ2-1
v_call: TRBV5-1
cdr3_aa: CASRELAELDNEQFF
cdr3_nt: TGCGCCAGCAGAGAGTTAGCGGAACTTGACAATGAGCAGTTCTTC

clone_size: -
d_call: -
j_call: TRBJ2-3
v_call: TRBV20-1
cdr3_aa: CSATTDTQYF
cdr3_nt: TGCAGTGCTACTACAGATACGCAGTATTTT

clone_size: -
d_call: TRBD2
j_call: TRBJ2-3
v_call: TRBV29-1
cdr3_aa: CSVGTSGGTDTQYF
cdr3_nt: TGCAGCGTGGGCACTAGCGGGGGCACAGATACGCAGTATTTT

clone_size: few
d_call: TRBD1
j_call: TRBJ2-7
v_call: TRBV27
cdr3_aa: CARERGQTRYEQYF
cdr3_nt: TGTGCCAGGGAGAGGGGACAGACACGCTACGAGCAGTACTTC

clone_size: once
d_call: -
j_call: TRBJ1-5
v_call: TRBV4-2
cdr3_aa: CASSQDTGGVSQPQHF
cdr3_nt: TGTGCCAGCAGCCAAGATACGGGGGGAGTGAGTCAGCCCCAGCATTTT

clone_size: -
d_call: TRBD2
j_call: TRBJ2-7
v_call: TRBV18
cdr3_aa: CASSPPGLANEQYF
cdr3_nt: TGTGCCAGCTCACCTCCGGGACTAGCCAACGAGCAGTACTTC

clone_size: once
d_call: -
j_call: TRBJ1-2
v_call: TRBV7-9
cdr3_aa: CASSLAADANYGYTF
cdr3_nt: TGTGCCAGCAGCCTAGCGGCGGATGCTAACTATGGCTACACCTTC

clone_size: -
d_call: -
j_call: TRBJ1-1
v_call: TRBV28
cdr3_aa: CASSFLSVIGGPGAFF
cdr3_nt: TGTGCCAGCAGTTTCCTCAGTGTCATCGGGGGGCCCGGGGCTTTCTTT

clone_size: -
d_call: -
j_call: TRBJ2-2
v_call: TRBV5-1
cdr3_aa: CASSLAGGQNTGELFF
cdr3_nt: TGCGCCAGCAGCTTGGCCGGGGGGCAGAACACCGGGGAGCTGTTTTTT

clone_size: -
d_call: TRBD1
j_call: TRBJ1-4
v_call: TRBV27
cdr3_aa: CASSLQTGKNEKLFF
cdr3_nt: TGTGCCAGCAGTTTACAGACAGGGAAAAATGAAAAACTGTTTTTT

clone_size: -
d_call: TRBD1
j_call: TRBJ1-3
v_call: TRBV4-3
cdr3_aa: CASSLGTGDLAGNTIYF
cdr3_nt: TGCGCCAGCAGCCTGGGGACAGGGGATTTAGCTGGAAACACCATATATTTT

clone_size: -
d_call: TRBD2
j_call: TRBJ2-5
v_call: TRBV30
cdr3_aa: CAWSGGGIGQWQETQYF
cdr3_nt: TGTGCCTGGAGTGGGGGGGGTATCGGGCAGTGGCAAGAGACCCAGTACTTC

clone_size: -
d_call: -
j_call: TRBJ2-1
v_call: TRBV20-1
cdr3_aa: CSARQNEQFF
cdr3_nt: TGCAGTGCTCGTCAGAATGAGCAGTTCTTC

clone_size: -
d_call: TRBD1
j_call: TRBJ1-4
v_call: TRBV30
cdr3_aa: CAWGDSSAEKLFF
cdr3_nt: TGTGCCTGGGGGGACAGCTCGGCTGAAAAACTGTTTTTT

clone_size: -
d_call: TRBD1
j_call: TRBJ1-2
v_call: TRBV7-2
cdr3_aa: CASNLGPGQVVGYTF
cdr3_nt: TGTGCCAGCAACCTTGGGCCGGGACAGGTCGTCGGCTACACCTTC

clone_size: -
d_call: TRBD1
j_call: TRBJ2-1
v_call: TRBV18
cdr3_aa: CASSPPVGTGRDEQFF
cdr3_nt: TGTGCCAGCTCACCACCCGTTGGGACAGGGAGAGATGAGCAGTTCTTC

clone_size: -
d_call: -
j_call: TRBJ1-1
v_call: TRBV7-9
cdr3_aa: CASSKGHTEAFF
cdr3_nt: TGTGCCAGCAGTAAGGGGCACACTGAAGCTTTCTTT

clone_size: -
d_call: TRBD2
j_call: TRBJ2-1
v_call: TRBV5-6
cdr3_aa: CASSLTSGGYNEQFF
cdr3_nt: TGTGCCAGCAGCTTAACTAGCGGGGGCTACAATGAGCAGTTCTTC

clone_size: -
d_call: TRBD1
j_call: TRBJ2-3
v_call: TRBV10-1
cdr3_aa: CASSGGTGPDTQYF
cdr3_nt: TGCGCCAGCAGTGGGGGGACAGGCCCCGATACGCAGTATTTT

clone_size: -
d_call: -
j_call: TRBJ1-2
v_call: TRBV15
cdr3_aa: CATSGGARYYGYTF
cdr3_nt: TGTGCCACCAGCGGGGGGGCCAGGTACTATGGCTACACCTTC

clone_size: -
d_call: TRBD1
j_call: TRBJ1-6
v_call: TRBV5-4
cdr3_aa: CASSYTTGGPRMSLHF
cdr3_nt: TGTGCCAGCAGCTATACGACAGGGGGCCCTCGCATGTCCCTCCACTTT

clone_size: -
d_call: TRBD1
j_call: TRBJ1-2
v_call: TRBV28
cdr3_aa: CASSFPGQGLHGYGYTF
cdr3_nt: TGTGCCAGCAGTTTTCCGGGACAGGGACTTCATGGCTATGGCTACACCTTC

clone_size: -
d_call: -
j_call: TRBJ2-7
v_call: TRBV5-1
cdr3_aa: CASSLAMGTFYEQYF
cdr3_nt: TGCGCCAGCAGCTTGGCCATGGGGACTTTCTACGAGCAGTACTTC

clone_size: few
d_call: -
j_call: TRBJ2-3
v_call: TRBV27
cdr3_aa: CASSPAAGTDTQYF
cdr3_nt: TGTGCCAGCAGTCCGGCGGCCGGCACAGATACGCAGTATTTT

clone_size: -
d_call: -
j_call: TRBJ2-2
v_call: TRBV28
cdr3_aa: CASSLPRDNGAGELFF
cdr3_nt: TGTGCCAGCAGCCTTCCCCGGGACAATGGTGCCGGGGAGCTGTTTTTT

clone_size: -
d_call: -
j_call: TRBJ2-7
v_call: TRBV7-9
cdr3_aa: CASSLNLDSFYEQYF
cdr3_nt: TGTGCCAGCAGCTTAAATCTAGACAGCTTCTACGAGCAGTACTTC

clone_size: few
d_call: TRBD2
j_call: TRBJ2-7
v_call: TRBV27
cdr3_aa: CASSLLAGYLSYEQYF
cdr3_nt: TGTGCCAGCAGTTTACTAGCGGGATACCTATCCTACGAGCAGTACTTC

clone_size: -
d_call: TRBD1
j_call: TRBJ1-2
v_call: TRBV7-2
cdr3_aa: CASSPGQGYNYGYTF
cdr3_nt: TGTGCCAGCAGCCCGGGACAGGGATATAACTATGGCTACACCTTC

clone_size: -
d_call: TRBD1
j_call: TRBJ2-7
v_call: TRBV5-6
cdr3_aa: CASSFRTITGAHEQYF
cdr3_nt: TGTGCCAGCAGTTTTCGTACCATTACAGGGGCCCACGAGCAGTACTTC

clone_size: -
d_call: -
j_call: TRBJ1-2
v_call: TRBV4-3
cdr3_aa: CASSQDQGRVDDGYTF
cdr3_nt: TGCGCCAGCAGCCAAGATCAAGGCAGGGTAGACGATGGCTACACCTTC

clone_size: -
d_call: -
j_call: TRBJ1-5
v_call: TRBV28
cdr3_aa: CASPPTGGGQPQHF
cdr3_nt: TGTGCCAGCCCCCCTACGGGGGGGGGTCAGCCCCAGCATTTT

clone_size: -
d_call: TRBD1
j_call: TRBJ1-3
v_call: TRBV19
cdr3_aa: CASSLGQGGGNTIYF
cdr3_nt: TGTGCCAGTAGTTTGGGACAGGGTGGAGGAAACACCATATATTTT

clone_size: -
d_call: TRBD2
j_call: TRBJ2-7
v_call: TRBV7-2
cdr3_aa: CASSSTSGSVYEQYF
cdr3_nt: TGTGCCAGCAGCTCCACTAGCGGGAGTGTCTACGAGCAGTACTTC

clone_size: -
d_call: TRBD1
j_call: TRBJ1-2
v_call: TRBV5-6
cdr3_aa: CASSLWGRGANYGYTF
cdr3_nt: TGTGCCAGCAGCTTGTGGGGCAGGGGGGCTAACTATGGCTACACCTTC

clone_size: -
d_call: -
j_call: TRBJ2-3
v_call: TRBV27
cdr3_aa: CASTQFGPRGTQYF
cdr3_nt: TGTGCCAGCACCCAGTTCGGCCCCAGGGGTACGCAGTATTTT

clone_size: -
d_call: TRBD2
j_call: TRBJ2-7
v_call: TRBV10-3
cdr3_aa: CAIRDPSGSYEQYF
cdr3_nt: TGTGCCATCAGGGACCCTAGCGGCTCCTACGAGCAGTACTTC

clone_size: -
d_call: TRBD1
j_call: TRBJ1-1
v_call: TRBV27
cdr3_aa: CASSLRRQGRRNTEAFF
cdr3_nt: TGTGCCAGCAGTTTACGGAGACAGGGACGGAGGAACACTGAAGCTTTCTTT

clone_size: -
d_call: TRBD1
j_call: TRBJ2-7
v_call: TRBV27
cdr3_aa: CASSARDSGDEQYF
cdr3_nt: TGTGCCAGCAGTGCCCGGGACAGTGGCGACGAGCAGTACTTC

clone_size: -
d_call: -
j_call: TRBJ2-7
v_call: TRBV6-5
cdr3_aa: CASSPPGYEQYF
cdr3_nt: TGTGCCAGCAGCCCACCCGGGTACGAGCAGTACTTC

clone_size: -
d_call: TRBD2
j_call: TRBJ2-7
v_call: TRBV14
cdr3_aa: CASSQGYRLAGQKPHEQYF
cdr3_nt: TGTGCCAGCAGCCAAGGTTATAGACTAGCGGGCCAAAAACCCCACGAGCAGTACTTC

clone_size: -
d_call: -
j_call: TRBJ2-7
v_call: TRBV7-2
cdr3_aa: CASSLAQGRQYEQYF
cdr3_nt: TGTGCCAGCAGCTTAGCGCAGGGGCGTCAGTACGAGCAGTACTTC